This TCR beta chain was recovered during a study of shared clonotypes between healthy human individuals. After removal of 4 bases from V and 0 bases from J, the junction contained 10 bases not matched to a gene. This CDR3 region has 19 residues. CDR1 and CDR2 from the germline V gene are LNHDA and SQIVND (reference sequence). This clone appeared once. Using immunoSEQ multiplex PCR, the repertoire was profiled, and TCRdb retains in-frame clones only, with some absent. The sample contains over 400,000 clones, roughly 95% of which appear only once. The sample was naive CD4+ T cells sorted from blood. Subset meaning: CD45RA+ positively selected. The receptor comes from a woman in her twenties or thirties in good health. The chain has TRBV19 and TRBJ2-2; 11 bases are shared with TRBD1. In DNA, the CDR3 is TGTGCCAGTAGTAGGCGCCTAAGGACAGGGGGCGCGAACACCGGGGAGCTGTTTTTT. The encoded protein is CASSRRLRTGGANTGELFF.